This T cell receptor (beta chain) derives from a study of blood T cells in healthy people across ages. Through a sample-barcoded 5' primer and a J-beta primer mix, a second PCR was run for roughly 7 to 11 cycles. TCRdb reprocessed the 5' RACE reads via MiXCR and lists one record per CDR3 protein. The profile shows 600,000 to 1,000,000 distinct CDR3 sequences, 20% to 25% of them singletons. Broader study findings: Age advanced and TCR beta diversity per million T cells fell, roughly linearly.

Concerning this clonotype itself: Its antigen is unidentified. The germline gene is not matched at one end of the junction; a read error may be the cause.

The CDR3 runs to 13 residues. From germline, CDR1 is MNHEY and CDR2 SMNVEV (reference sequence). These same records also appear under a second study, on T cells of mothers and their children. According to that study: Whatever RNA was extracted went entirely into cDNA synthesis, at roughly 1.6 ug per 15 ul. Reads recorded for TCR beta CDR3 numbered over 9 million per mother and several million per child. Mothers and children who were related shared slightly more overlap than unrelated pairs, but not significantly more.

V and J are TRBV27 and TRBJ1-4, with D unclear. The source material was blood. The receptor comes from a boy younger than 18 in good health. The CDR3 coding sequence is TGTGCCAGCAGTCTTAGCAGTAATGAAAAACTGTTCTTT. This translates into CASSLSSNEKLFF.